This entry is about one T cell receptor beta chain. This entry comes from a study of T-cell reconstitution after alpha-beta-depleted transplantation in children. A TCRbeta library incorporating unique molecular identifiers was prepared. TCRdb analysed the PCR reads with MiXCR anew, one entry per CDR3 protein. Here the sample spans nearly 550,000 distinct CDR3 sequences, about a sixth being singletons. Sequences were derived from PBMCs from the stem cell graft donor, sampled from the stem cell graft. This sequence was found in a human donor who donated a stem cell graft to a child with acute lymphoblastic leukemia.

CDR3 region: CASSPMTSGRFEQFF. CDR3 coding DNA: TGTGCCAGCTCACCAATGACTAGCGGGAGGTTTGAGCAGTTCTTC. V gene TRBV18 combines with J gene TRBJ2-1; the match to TRBD2 covers 13 bases. With V trimmed by 2 bases and J by 9 bases, 4 bases remained unmatched. The CDR3 has 15 residues. Germline values: CDR1 KGHSH, CDR2 LQKENI. Based on the CDR3 plus reference TRBV18 and TRBJ2-1, the full variable domain is NAGVMQNPRHLVRRRGQEARLRCSPMKGHSHVYWYRQLPEEGLKFMVYLQKENIIDESGMPKERFSAEFPKEGPSILRIQQVVRGDSAAYFCASSPMTSGRFEQFFGPGTRLTVL.